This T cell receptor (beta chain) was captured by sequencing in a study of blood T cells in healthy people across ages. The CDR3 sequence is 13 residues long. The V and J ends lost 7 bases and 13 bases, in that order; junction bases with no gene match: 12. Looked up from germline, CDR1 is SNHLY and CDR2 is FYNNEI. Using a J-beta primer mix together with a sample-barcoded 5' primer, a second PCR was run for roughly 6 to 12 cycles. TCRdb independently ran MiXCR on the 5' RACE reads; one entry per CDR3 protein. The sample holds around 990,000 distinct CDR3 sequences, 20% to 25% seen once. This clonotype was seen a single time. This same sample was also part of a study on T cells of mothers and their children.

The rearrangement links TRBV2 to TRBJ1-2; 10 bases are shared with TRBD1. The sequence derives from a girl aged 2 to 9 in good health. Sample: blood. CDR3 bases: TGTGCCAGCATCCTTGCGACAGGGGGCGCGAGCACCTTC. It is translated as CASILATGGASTF.